This passage covers 2 T cell receptor beta chains from one sample sequenced in a study of shared clonotypes between healthy human individuals. The repertoire was sequenced with immunoSEQ multiplex PCR; TCRdb's copy has only in-frame clones and lacks some. This repertoire shows roughly 2.1 million clones, roughly 91% found once; its top ten account for about 1.5%. The naive CD8 population came from CD45RO-negative cells selected for CCR7, without terminally differentiated effector memory CD45RA+ cells. Material for sequencing was naive CD8+ T cells from PBMCs. These receptors were collected from a man younger than 35 in good health. Some clones in this sample may be carry-over from other donors' samples.

The chain combines TRBV10-1 with TRBJ2-7; 7 bases are a match to TRBD1. Germline assignment: CDR1 WNHNN and CDR2 SYGVQD (reference sequence). J was trimmed by 2 bases and V by 5 bases; bases with no gene match: 12. This CDR3 has 16 amino acids. This chain's CDR3 is CASSPGPQGTAYEQYF. For the CDR3, the DNA is TGCGCCAGCAGTCCGGGGCCACAGGGGACGGCCTACGAGCAGTACTTC.

The chain recombines TRBV7-8 with TRBJ2-3; 7 bases agree with TRBD1. Trimming removed 2 bases from V and 6 bases from J; junction bases left unmatched: 11. Germline V lookup: CDR1 SGHVS, CDR2 FQNEAQ. The CDR3 totals 16 residues. The CDR3 loop is CASSLPNRGASDTQYF. Written as DNA, the CDR3 is TGTGCCAGCAGCTTACCCAACAGGGGCGCGTCGGATACGCAGTATTTT.